The rows below give T cell receptor beta chains drawn from one sample of a study of T cell repertoires in cytomegalovirus infection. One entry per CDR3 protein, called by TCRdb with MiXCR from the reads. The sample includes approximately 350,000 distinct CDR3 sequences, just under 35% of them seen just once. These receptors' antigens are unknown. The starting material was cultured PBMCs, obtained from culture after CMV antigen stimulation. Receptors originate from a human donor in good health (CMV status not recorded). Some clones in this sample may be carry-over from other donors' samples. Both conserved end residues are trimmed from each CDR3. A D gene is named only where the DNA matches it firmly.

TRBJ1-1 | TRBV4-1 | NA | ASSQGMRVGAEAF
TRBJ1-2 | TRBV28 | NA | ASSLIRTNYGYT
TRBJ1-1 | TRBV19 | NA | ASSDRGSEAF
TRBJ1-4 | TRBV6-6 | NA | ASRRRPKLGEKLF
TRBJ2-2 | TRBV7-2 | NA | ASSLLLANGELF
TRBJ2-1 | TRBV11-2 | NA | ASSLGTEINEQF
TRBJ1-1 | TRBV19 | NA | ASSIFGPRATEAF
TRBJ1-4 | TRBV4-3 | TRBD1 | ASSQAQGAREKLF
TRBJ2-7 | TRBV25-1 | NA | ASSEWSRALRDEQY
TRBJ1-4 | TRBV19 | TRBD1 | ASSPPGQGSINEKLF
TRBJ2-3 | TRBV7-3 | NA | ASSLGRSRTDTQY
TRBJ1-1 | TRBV20-1 | NA | SASVYTEAF
TRBJ2-1 | TRBV7-7 | NA | ASSLTVDPYNEQF
TRBJ2-5 | TRBV7-6 | TRBD2 | ASSLGAGGVGIETQY
TRBJ2-3 | TRBV5-4 | NA | ASSPETSSQY
TRBJ2-7 | TRBV7-2 | NA | ASSRQTDYEQY
TRBJ2-2 | TRBV7-3 | TRBD1 | ASSVDRGIGELF
TRBJ1-2 | TRBV19 | NA | ASSTDWALKNYGYT